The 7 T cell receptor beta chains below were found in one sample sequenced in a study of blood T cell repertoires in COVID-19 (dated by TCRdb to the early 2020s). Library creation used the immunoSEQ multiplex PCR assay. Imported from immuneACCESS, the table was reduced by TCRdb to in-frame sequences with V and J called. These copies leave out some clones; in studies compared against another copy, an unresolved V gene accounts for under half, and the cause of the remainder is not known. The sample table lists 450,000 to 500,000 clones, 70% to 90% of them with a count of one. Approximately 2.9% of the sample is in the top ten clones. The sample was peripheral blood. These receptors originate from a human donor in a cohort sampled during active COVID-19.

Here the CDR3 reads CASSILEQAEGRAFF. The CDR3 DNA reads TGTGCCAGTAGTATATTAGAACAGGCTGAAGGAAGAGCTTTCTTT. The chain joins TRBV19 to TRBJ1-1; possibly TRBD1 for D (5 bases). Germline assignment: CDR1 LNHDA and CDR2 SQIVND (reference sequence). The CDR3 is 15 amino acids. The V and J ends lost 2 bases and 10 bases respectively, with 20 bases between them.

CDR3 region: CAWSPGTAERYF. The CDR3 nucleotides are TGTGCCTGGAGTCCAGGTACGGCAGAAAGATATTTT. The chain links TRBV30 to TRBJ1-3; D call uncertain. Trimming removed 2 bases at V and 15 bases at J, with 17 bases between. The CDR3 loop spans 12 amino acids. Germline V gene sequence: CDR1 GTSNPN, CDR2 SVGIG (reference sequence).

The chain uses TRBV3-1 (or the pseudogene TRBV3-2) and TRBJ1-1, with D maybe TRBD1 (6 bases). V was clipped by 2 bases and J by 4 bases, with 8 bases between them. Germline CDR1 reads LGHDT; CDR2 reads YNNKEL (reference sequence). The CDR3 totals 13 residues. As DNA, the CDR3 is TGTGCCAGCAGCCAATCCAGGGGCACTGAAGCTTTCTTT. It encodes CASSQSRGTEAFF.

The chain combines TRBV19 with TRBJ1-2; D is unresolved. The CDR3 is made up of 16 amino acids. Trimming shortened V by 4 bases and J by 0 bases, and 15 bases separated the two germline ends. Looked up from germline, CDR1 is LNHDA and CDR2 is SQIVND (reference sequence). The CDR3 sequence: CASSNAHSTANYGYTF. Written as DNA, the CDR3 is TGTGCCAGTAGTAACGCACACAGTACAGCTAACTATGGCTACACCTTC.

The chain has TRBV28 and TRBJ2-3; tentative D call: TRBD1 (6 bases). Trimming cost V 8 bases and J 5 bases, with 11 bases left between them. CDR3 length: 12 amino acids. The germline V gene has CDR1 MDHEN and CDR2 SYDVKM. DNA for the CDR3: TGTGCCAGCCAGGGGATTGTAGATACGCAGTATTTT. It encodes CASQGIVDTQYF.

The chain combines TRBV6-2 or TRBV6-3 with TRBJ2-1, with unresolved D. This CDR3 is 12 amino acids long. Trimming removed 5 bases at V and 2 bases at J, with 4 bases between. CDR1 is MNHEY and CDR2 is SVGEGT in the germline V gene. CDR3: CASSDTYNEQFF. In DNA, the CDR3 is TGTGCCAGCAGTGACACCTACAATGAGCAGTTCTTC.

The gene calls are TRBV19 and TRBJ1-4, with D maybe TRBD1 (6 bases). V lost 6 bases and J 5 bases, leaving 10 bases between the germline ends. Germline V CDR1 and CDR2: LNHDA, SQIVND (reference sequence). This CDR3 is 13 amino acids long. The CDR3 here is CASRGAGNEKLFF. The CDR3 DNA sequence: TGTGCCAGTAGGGGGGCAGGGAATGAAAAACTGTTTTTT. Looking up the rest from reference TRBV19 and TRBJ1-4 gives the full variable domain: DGGITQSPKYLFRKEGQNVTLSCEQNLNHDAMYWYRQDPGQGLRLIYYSQIVNDFQKGDIAEGYSVSREKKESFPLTVTSAQKNPTAFYLCASRGAGNEKLFFGSGTQLSVL.